The clone carrying this T cell receptor beta chain was detected only a few times. What it binds is not known. The sample originates from a study of T cells after yellow fever vaccination. About the research overall: Low-cell-number fractions were prepared with SMART-Seq v4 Ultra Low Input.

Deletions cut 5 bases from V and 1 base from J, with 17 bases between. This CDR3 has 16 amino acids. Per the germline V gene, CDR1 is SGHAT and CDR2 is FQNNGV. Whole-study findings and limits: The study re-detected most primary-vaccination clones after the booster (under 97% CD4, roughly 90% CD8). Across the CD4 and CD8 compartments, a small share of clonotypes was present in both.

The 5'RACE template-switching step produced TCR cDNA and added a universal primer site and UMIs. TCRdb reprocessed the 5' RACE reads via MiXCR and lists one record per CDR3 protein. The sample yields about 340,000 distinct CDR3 sequences, 4% seen once. This chain uses TRBV11-2 with TRBJ1-2; no reliable D call. The sample consisted of PBMCs, taken 5 days after the yellow fever booster vaccination. This TCR came from a man younger than 35 who received the YFV17D yellow fever vaccine. The CDR3 sequence is CASSAKEGPVNYGYTF. DNA for the CDR3: TGTGCCAGCAGCGCCAAAGAGGGCCCCGTTAACTATGGCTACACCTTC.